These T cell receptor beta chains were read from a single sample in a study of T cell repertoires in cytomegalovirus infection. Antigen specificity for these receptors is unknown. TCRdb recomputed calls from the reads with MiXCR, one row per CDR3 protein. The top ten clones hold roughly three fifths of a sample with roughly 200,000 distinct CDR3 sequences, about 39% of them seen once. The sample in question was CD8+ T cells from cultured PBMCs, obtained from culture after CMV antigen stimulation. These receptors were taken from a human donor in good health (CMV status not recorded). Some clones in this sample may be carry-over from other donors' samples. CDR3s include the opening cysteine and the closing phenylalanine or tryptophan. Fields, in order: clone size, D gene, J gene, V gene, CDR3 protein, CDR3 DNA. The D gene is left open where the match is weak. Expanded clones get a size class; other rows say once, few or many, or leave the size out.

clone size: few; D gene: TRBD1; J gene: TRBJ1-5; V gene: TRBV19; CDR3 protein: CASSPPDRDNQPQHF; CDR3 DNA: TGTGCCAGTAGTCCCCCTGACAGGGACAATCAGCCCCAGCATTTT
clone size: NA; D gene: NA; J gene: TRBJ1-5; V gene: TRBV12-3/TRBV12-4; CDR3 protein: CASSSDYNQPQHF; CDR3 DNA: TGTGCCAGCAGTTCCGACTACAATCAGCCCCAGCATTTT
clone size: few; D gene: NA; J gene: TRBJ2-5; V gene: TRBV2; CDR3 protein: CASRAGTEETQYF; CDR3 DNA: TGTGCCAGCAGAGCCGGGACCGAGGAGACCCAGTACTTC
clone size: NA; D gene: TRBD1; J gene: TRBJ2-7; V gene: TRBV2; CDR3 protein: CASKNYRGSGEQYF; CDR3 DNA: TGTGCCAGCAAGAACTACAGGGGGTCCGGCGAGCAGTACTTC
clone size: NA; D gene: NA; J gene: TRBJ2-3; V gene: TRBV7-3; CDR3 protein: CASSNPTEADTQYF; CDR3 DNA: TGTGCCAGCAGCAACCCTACCGAGGCAGATACGCAGTATTTT
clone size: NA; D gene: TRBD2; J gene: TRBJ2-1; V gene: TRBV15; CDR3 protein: CATSPSGGGEQFF; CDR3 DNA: TGTGCCACCAGTCCTAGCGGGGGTGGTGAGCAGTTCTTC
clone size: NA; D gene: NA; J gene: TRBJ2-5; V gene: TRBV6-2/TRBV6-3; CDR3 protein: CASSPGRGPYQETQYF; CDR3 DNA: TGTGCCAGCAGCCCAGGGCGGGGACCGTACCAAGAGACCCAGTACTTC
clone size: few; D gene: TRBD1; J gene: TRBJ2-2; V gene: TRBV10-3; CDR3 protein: CAISEFQGQGNTGELFF; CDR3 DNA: TGTGCCATCAGTGAGTTCCAAGGACAGGGGAACACCGGGGAGCTGTTTTTT
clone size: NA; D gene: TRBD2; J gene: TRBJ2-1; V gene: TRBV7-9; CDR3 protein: CASSSTSGGKGNEQFF; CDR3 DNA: TGTGCCAGCAGCTCCACTAGCGGGGGCAAGGGGAATGAGCAGTTCTTC
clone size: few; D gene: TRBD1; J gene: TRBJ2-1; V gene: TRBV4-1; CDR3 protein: CASSGGTGGNEQFF; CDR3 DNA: TGCGCCAGCAGCGGCGGGACAGGGGGGAATGAGCAGTTCTTC
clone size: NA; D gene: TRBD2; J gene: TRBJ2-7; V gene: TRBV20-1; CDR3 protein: CSARKRAGVNEQYF; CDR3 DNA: TGCAGTGCTAGGAAGCGGGCGGGGGTGAACGAGCAGTACTTC
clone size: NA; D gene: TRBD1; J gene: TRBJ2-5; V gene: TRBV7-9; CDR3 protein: CASSLVDREDQETQYF; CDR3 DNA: TGTGCCAGCAGCTTAGTCGACAGGGAAGACCAAGAGACCCAGTACTTC
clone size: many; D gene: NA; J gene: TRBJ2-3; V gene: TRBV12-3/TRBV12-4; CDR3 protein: CASSLGGNTDTQYF; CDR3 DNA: TGTGCCAGCAGTTTAGGAGGGAACACAGATACGCAGTATTTT
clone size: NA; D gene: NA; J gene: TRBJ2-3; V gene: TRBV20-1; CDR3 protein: CSASSGRTSTDTQYF; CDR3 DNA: TGCAGTGCTAGCTCTGGTAGGACTAGCACAGATACGCAGTATTTT
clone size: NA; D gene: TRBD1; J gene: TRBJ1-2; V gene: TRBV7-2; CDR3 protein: CASSLTGTGIGYTF; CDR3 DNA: TGTGCCAGCAGCTTAACCGGGACAGGGATTGGCTACACCTTC
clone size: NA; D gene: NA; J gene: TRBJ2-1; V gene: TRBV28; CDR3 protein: CARSPPLRGLWYNEQFF; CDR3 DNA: TGTGCCAGAAGTCCGCCCCTCAGGGGCCTTTGGTACAATGAGCAGTTCTTC
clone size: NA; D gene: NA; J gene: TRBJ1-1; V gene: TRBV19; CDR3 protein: CASSQTNTEAFF; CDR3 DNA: TGTGCCAGTAGTCAGACGAACACTGAAGCTTTCTTT
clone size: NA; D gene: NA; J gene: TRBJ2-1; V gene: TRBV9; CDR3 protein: CASSVEEGRRNEQFF; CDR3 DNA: TGTGCCAGCAGCGTAGAGGAAGGGCGAAGAAATGAGCAGTTCTTC
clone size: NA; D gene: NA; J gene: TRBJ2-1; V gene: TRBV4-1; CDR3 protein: CASSRGRGNEQFF; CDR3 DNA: TGCGCCAGCAGCCGAGGACGAGGAAATGAGCAGTTCTTC
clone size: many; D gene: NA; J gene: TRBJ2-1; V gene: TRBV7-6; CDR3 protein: CASSLESGNREQFF; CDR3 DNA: TGTGCCAGCAGCTTAGAGTCAGGGAACAGAGAGCAGTTCTTC
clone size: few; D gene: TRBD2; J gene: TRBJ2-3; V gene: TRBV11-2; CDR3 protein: CASSPKWWTSGRQSTDTQYF; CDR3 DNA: TGTGCCAGCAGCCCTAAGTGGTGGACTAGCGGGAGGCAGAGCACAGATACGCAGTATTTT
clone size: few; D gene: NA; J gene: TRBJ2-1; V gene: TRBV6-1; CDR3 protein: CASRKGGAPLWEQFF; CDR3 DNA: TGTGCCAGCCGTAAGGGGGGGGCTCCCCTTTGGGAGCAGTTCTTC
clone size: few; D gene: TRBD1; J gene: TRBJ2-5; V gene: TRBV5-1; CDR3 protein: CASSLSSDRDQDTQYF; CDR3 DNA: TGCGCCAGCAGCTTGTCTTCTGACAGGGACCAAGATACCCAGTACTTC
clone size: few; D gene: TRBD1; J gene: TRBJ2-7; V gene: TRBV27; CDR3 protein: CASSLAYDTGGFYEQYF; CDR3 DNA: TGTGCCAGCAGTTTAGCATACGACACAGGGGGTTTCTACGAGCAGTACTTC
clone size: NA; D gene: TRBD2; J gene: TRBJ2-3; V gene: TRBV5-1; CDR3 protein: CASSHGTSYRTDTQYF; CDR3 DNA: TGCGCCAGCAGCCACGGGACTAGCTATCGCACAGATACGCAGTATTTT
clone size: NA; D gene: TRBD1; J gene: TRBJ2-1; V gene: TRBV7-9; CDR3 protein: CASSLSGQLYNEQFF; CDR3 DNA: TGTGCCAGCAGCTTATCGGGACAGCTCTACAATGAGCAGTTCTTC
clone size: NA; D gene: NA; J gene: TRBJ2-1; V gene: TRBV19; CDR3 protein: CASSIDLAGPEEQFF; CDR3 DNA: TGTGCCAGTAGTATAGATCTGGCGGGACCGGAGGAGCAGTTCTTC
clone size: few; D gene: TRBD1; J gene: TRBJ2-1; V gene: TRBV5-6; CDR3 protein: CASSLAMTGRGEQFF; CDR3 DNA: TGTGCCAGCAGCTTGGCCATGACAGGGCGAGGTGAGCAGTTCTTC
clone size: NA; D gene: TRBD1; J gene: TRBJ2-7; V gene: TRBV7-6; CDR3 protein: CASSSPGQGASYEQYF; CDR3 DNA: TGTGCCAGCAGCTCACCGGGACAGGGGGCCTCCTACGAGCAGTACTTC
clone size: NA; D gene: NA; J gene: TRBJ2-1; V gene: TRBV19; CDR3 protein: CASSSSESSYNEQFF; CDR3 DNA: TGTGCCAGTAGTTCTAGCGAAAGCTCCTACAATGAGCAGTTCTTC
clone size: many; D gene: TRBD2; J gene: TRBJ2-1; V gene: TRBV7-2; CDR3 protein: CASSPSGSSGNEQFF; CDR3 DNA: TGTGCCAGCAGCCCTAGCGGGAGCTCCGGCAATGAGCAGTTCTTC
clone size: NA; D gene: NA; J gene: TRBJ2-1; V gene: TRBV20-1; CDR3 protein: CSADTGTRRGNEQFF; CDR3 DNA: TGCAGTGCCGACACCGGGACCCGGAGAGGCAATGAGCAGTTCTTC
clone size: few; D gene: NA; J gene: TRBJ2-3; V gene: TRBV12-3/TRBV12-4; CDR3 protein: CASSDLDSLGTDTQYF; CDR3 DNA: TGTGCCAGCAGTGACCTAGACAGTCTCGGCACAGATACGCAGTATTTT
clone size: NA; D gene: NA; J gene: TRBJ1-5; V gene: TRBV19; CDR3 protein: CASSIDLYGRNNQPQHF; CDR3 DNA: TGTGCCAGTAGTATAGATCTATACGGACGGAACAATCAGCCCCAGCATTTT
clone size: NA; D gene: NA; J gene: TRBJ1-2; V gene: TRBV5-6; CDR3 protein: CASSSLGGEDTDGYTF; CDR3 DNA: TGTGCCAGCAGCTCACTTGGGGGGGAAGACACGGATGGCTACACCTTC
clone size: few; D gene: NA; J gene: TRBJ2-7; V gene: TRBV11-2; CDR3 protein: CASSLEGVSNEQYF; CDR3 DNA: TGTGCCAGCAGCTTAGAAGGTGTTAGTAACGAGCAGTACTTC
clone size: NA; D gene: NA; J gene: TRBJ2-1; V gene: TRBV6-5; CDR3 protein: CATSRGVSYNEQFF; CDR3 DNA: TGTGCCACCTCAAGGGGGGTATCCTACAATGAGCAGTTCTTC
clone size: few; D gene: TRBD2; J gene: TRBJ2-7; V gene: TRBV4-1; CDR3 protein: CASSHLSSGSIHEQYF; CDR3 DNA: TGCGCCAGCAGCCATCTATCTAGCGGGAGTATCCACGAGCAGTACTTC
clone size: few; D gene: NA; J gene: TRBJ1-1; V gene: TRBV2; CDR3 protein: CASSTTRTGDTEAFF; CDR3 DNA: TGTGCCAGCAGTACCACACGGACGGGAGACACTGAAGCTTTCTTT
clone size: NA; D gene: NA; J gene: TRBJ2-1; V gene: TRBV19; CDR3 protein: CASSSTGTDSYNEQFF; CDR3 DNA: TGTGCCAGTAGTTCGACCGGGACGGACTCCTACAATGAGCAGTTCTTC
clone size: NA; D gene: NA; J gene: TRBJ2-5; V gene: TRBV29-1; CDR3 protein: CSVVIDLQETQYF; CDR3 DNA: TGCAGCGTTGTAATAGATCTCCAAGAGACCCAGTACTTC
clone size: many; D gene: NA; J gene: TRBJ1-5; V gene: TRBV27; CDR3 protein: CASSPYSNQPQHF; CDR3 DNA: TGTGCCAGCAGTCCATATAGCAATCAGCCCCAGCATTTT
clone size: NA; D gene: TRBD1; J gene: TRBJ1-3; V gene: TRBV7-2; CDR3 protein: CASSFSGTGVSGNTIYF; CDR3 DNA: TGTGCCAGCAGCTTCTCCGGGACAGGGGTTAGTGGAAACACCATATATTTT
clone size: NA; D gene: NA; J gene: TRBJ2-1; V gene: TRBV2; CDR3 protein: CASSDTTSYDEQFF; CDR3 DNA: TGTGCCAGCAGTGATACTACTAGCTATGATGAGCAGTTCTTC
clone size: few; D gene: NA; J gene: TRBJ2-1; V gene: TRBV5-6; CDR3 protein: CASSLALEQFF; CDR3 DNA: TGTGCCAGCAGCTTGGCACTTGAGCAGTTCTTC
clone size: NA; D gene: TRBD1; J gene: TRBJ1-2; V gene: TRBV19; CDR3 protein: CASSAVTGNYGYTF; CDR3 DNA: TGTGCCAGTAGTGCGGTGACAGGGAACTATGGCTACACCTTC
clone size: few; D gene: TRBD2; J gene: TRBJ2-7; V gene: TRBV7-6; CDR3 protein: CASSPGLAGGNYEQYF; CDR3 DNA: TGTGCCAGCAGCCCAGGGCTAGCGGGGGGTAATTACGAGCAGTACTTC
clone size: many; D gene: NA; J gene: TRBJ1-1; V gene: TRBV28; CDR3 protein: CASLPRPTAEAFF; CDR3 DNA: TGTGCCAGCTTACCCCGCCCCACCGCTGAAGCTTTCTTT
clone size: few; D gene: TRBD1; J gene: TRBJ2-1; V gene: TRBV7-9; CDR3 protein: CASSVSGTGDNEQFF; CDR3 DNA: TGTGCCAGCAGCGTGTCCGGGACAGGGGACAATGAGCAGTTCTTC
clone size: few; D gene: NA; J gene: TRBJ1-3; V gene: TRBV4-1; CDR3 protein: CASSQGEPSGNTIYF; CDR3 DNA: TGCGCCAGCAGCCAAGGGGAGCCCTCTGGAAACACCATATATTTT
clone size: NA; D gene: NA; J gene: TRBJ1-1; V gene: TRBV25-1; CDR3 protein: CASLRGAEAFF; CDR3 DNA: TGTGCCAGTTTGAGGGGGGCTGAAGCTTTCTTT
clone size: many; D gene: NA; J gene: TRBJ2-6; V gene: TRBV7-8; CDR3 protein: CASSSASWGANVLTF; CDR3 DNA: TGTGCCAGCAGCTCCGCTAGCTGGGGGGCCAACGTCCTGACTTTC
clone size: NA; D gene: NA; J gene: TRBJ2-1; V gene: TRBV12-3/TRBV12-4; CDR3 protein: CASSLTSYNEQFF; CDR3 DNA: TGTGCCAGCAGTTTAACTTCCTACAATGAGCAGTTCTTC
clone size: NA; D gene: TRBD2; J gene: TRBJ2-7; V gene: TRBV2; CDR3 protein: CASSEAGSGSDEQYF; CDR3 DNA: TGTGCCAGCAGTGAAGCCGGCAGCGGGAGCGACGAGCAGTACTTC
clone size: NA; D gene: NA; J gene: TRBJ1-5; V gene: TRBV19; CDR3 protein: CASRTGLGAQHF; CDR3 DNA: TGTGCCAGTAGAACAGGGCTTGGGGCCCAGCATTTT
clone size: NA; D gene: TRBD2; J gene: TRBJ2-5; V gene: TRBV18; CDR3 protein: CASSPPTSGRRKETQYF; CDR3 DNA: TGTGCCAGCTCACCACCGACTAGCGGGAGGCGGAAGGAGACCCAGTACTTC
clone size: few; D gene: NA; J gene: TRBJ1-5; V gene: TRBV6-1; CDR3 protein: CASSARRGNQPQHF; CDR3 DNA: TGTGCCAGCTCCGCGCGACGGGGCAATCAGCCCCAGCATTTT